The rows below give T cell receptor beta chains drawn from one sample of a study of cytomegalovirus exposure and HLA in healthy donors. Repertoires were generated with immunoSEQ multiplex PCR, while TCRdb's copy carries only in-frame clones and drops some. The sample has 200,000 to 250,000 clones, 80% to 85% seen once. Input material: PBMCs. The origin of the receptors is a woman younger than 45 in good health and CMV-seropositive. The CDR3 runs from the conserved cysteine through the conserved F or W. Each record gives: J gene, D gene, V gene, clone size, CDR3 DNA, CDR3 protein. A D gene is named only where the DNA matches it firmly. Not all rows give a size; the values are once, few, many and, for expanded clones, a class.

TRBJ1-3 . TRBV9 few TGTGCCAGCAGCCCTCGCATCACATACGGAAACACCATATATTTT CASSPRITYGNTIYF
TRBJ2-6 . TRBV4-3 . TGCGCCAGCAGCCAAGACGCAGGGTCCGGGGCCAACGTCCTGACTTTC CASSQDAGSGANVLTF
TRBJ1-5 TRBD1 TRBV28 . TGTGCCAGCAGTCCCCGACAGGGAAGCCTCGGGCAGCCCCAGCATTTT CASSPRQGSLGQPQHF
TRBJ2-1 TRBD2 TRBV9 . TGTGCCAGCAGCGTTAGCGGGACCGGTTACAATGAGCAGTTCTTC CASSVSGTGYNEQFF
TRBJ1-1 TRBD1 TRBV6-1 . TGTGCCAGCAGTGGGGGACAGGGGAACACTGAAGCTTTCTTT CASSGGQGNTEAFF
TRBJ2-7 . TRBV13 . TGTGCCAGCAGCCTCACAGGGACATACGAGCAGTACTTC CASSLTGTYEQYF
TRBJ1-2 TRBD1 TRBV7-9 . TGTGCCAGCAGCAGGGACAGGGGAGTCTATGGCTACACCTTC CASSRDRGVYGYTF
TRBJ2-3 . TRBV11-3 . TGTGCCAGCAGCCTCGGACAGCGAAGCACAGATACGCAGTATTTT CASSLGQRSTDTQYF
TRBJ1-2 . TRBV7-2 . TGTGCCAGCAGCTTAGTAGGTGATGGCTACACCTTC CASSLVGDGYTF
TRBJ2-1 . TRBV19 . TGTGCCAGTAGTATTGCCCGGACGCATGAGCAGTTCTTC CASSIARTHEQFF
TRBJ1-4 . TRBV18 . TGTGCCAGCTCACCACAAGGCGGTGAAAAACTGTTTTTT CASSPQGGEKLFF
TRBJ1-4 . TRBV10-1 . TGCGCCAGCCCCATCGGACCCGGTGGAAATGAAAAACTGTTTTTT CASPIGPGGNEKLFF
TRBJ2-1 TRBD2 TRBV6-1 . TGTGCCAGCAGGCCCGGGACTAGCGGGGGAAATGAGCAGTTCTTC CASRPGTSGGNEQFF
TRBJ1-1 . TRBV5-5 few TGTGCCAGCAGGAAGGGACTAACTCAGGCGGACACTGAAGCTTTCTTT CASRKGLTQADTEAFF
TRBJ2-2 TRBD2 TRBV11-3 once TGTGCCAGCAGCCCGGACGGGAGGACCGGGGAGCTGTTTTTT CASSPDGRTGELFF
TRBJ1-1 TRBD1 TRBV25-1 . TGTGCCAGCAGTGAAAAGTATGCAGGGGGAAACTCTGAAGCTTTCTTT CASSEKYAGGNSEAFF
TRBJ1-1 . TRBV6-6 . TGTGCCAGCAGTGTAAACGATGCGAACACTGAAGCTTTCTTT CASSVNDANTEAFF